A single T cell receptor beta chain is shown here with its context. No antigen is known for it. Per-base qualities were not stored, and no clone one base away is much larger. None of the patients had been given any treatment before thyroid surgery. Using T-cell receptor beta sequencing, the study looked back at clinical samples from patients collected from the early 2010s to the late 2010s. These data belong to a study of metastatic and nonmetastatic thyroid tumors (TCRdb year 2020). With regard to the full study: Repertoires were compared across peripheral blood and tumor or nodule tissue samples from malignant and benign thyroid patients. On the study overall, not on this receptor specifically: In both blood and tumor samples, TCR beta diversity was reported to be significantly higher in malignant tumors than in benign nodules.

To prepare the library, PCR was applied. Reads for this sample came from an Illumina HiSeq 4000. High-throughput sequencing was used to profile the TCR beta-chain CDR3 region of each patient. From the authors' description of their analysis: Drawing on CDR3 differences between clinicopathological groups, the researchers built a classifier meant to tell apart patients with distant-metastatic papillary thyroid cancer. The Shannon index was used to measure repertoire diversity, and the Morisita-Horn index was used to measure how similar tumor and blood repertoires were. TCRdb reanalyzed the raw reads on its own, using fastp at Q25 for trimming and MiXCR for clone calling, and kept in-frame beta chains. TCRdb, not the original authors, processed these V and J calls. The sample contains about 16,000 clones, around 33% of them found a single time. The ten largest clones add up to about 13% of the sample.

The specimen was tumor tissue. The receptor comes from a male donor with papillary thyroid cancer or a benign thyroid nodule (not recorded which). Some clones in this sample may be carry-over from other donors' samples.

The CDR3 reads as follows: CASSGIAGEQQTQYF. The bases are TGTGCCAGCAGCGGAATCGCGGGAGAACAACAGACCCAGTACTTC. This receptor chain uses TRBV6-1 and TRBJ2-5, and 7 bases in between align with TRBD2. CDR3 length: 15 amino acids, cysteine to phenylalanine. The only DNA kept is the CDR3, 45 bases in frame from the first base. The germline V gene provides CDR1 MNHNS and CDR2 SASEGT. V has 6 bases trimmed and J has 6 bases trimmed; junction bases matching no gene number 13.